The 27 T cell receptor beta chains below all came from one sample that was sequenced in a study of cytomegalovirus exposure and HLA in healthy donors. With 60 Vbeta and 13 Jbeta primers, the PCR was carried out. Clones were sequenced by immunoSEQ multiplex PCR, and TCRdb holds only the in-frame ones, with some missing. The table lists 110,000 to 150,000 clones, over 70% of them singletons. The source material was PBMCs. The receptors here all came from a middle-aged woman in good health and CMV-seronegative.

The chain recombines TRBV4-1 with TRBJ2-5; 10 bases are a match to TRBD2. This CDR3 has 16 residues. The germline V gene encodes CDR1 MGHRA and CDR2 YSYEKL. V gave up 0 bases and J gave up 3 bases; unmatched junction bases: 4. CDR3 sequence: CASSQDFLAGEETQYF. DNA of the CDR3: TGCGCCAGCAGCCAAGATTTCCTAGCGGGGGAAGAGACCCAGTACTTC.

The chain employs TRBV7-6 and TRBJ2-3; 10 bases fit TRBD2. V was pared by 5 bases and J by 1 base, with 6 bases of the junction left unmatched. Looked up from germline, CDR1 is SGHVS and CDR2 is FNYEAQ. The CDR3 sequence is 16 residues long. The CDR3 loop reads CASSPSGTSGTDTQYF. DNA for the CDR3: TGTGCCAGCAGCCCCTCCGGGACTAGCGGCACAGATACGCAGTATTTT.

V and J are TRBV10-2 and TRBJ1-5; the D is unclear. The germline gives CDR1 WSHSY, CDR2 SAAADI. The V end lost 6 bases, the J end lost 9 bases, and 9 bases lay between the germline ends. This CDR3 has 11 amino acids. CDR3 in amino acids: CASSSPGPQHF. Here the CDR3 DNA reads TGCGCCAGCAGCTCTCCAGGGCCCCAGCATTTT.

This chain links TRBV30 with TRBJ1-1; D not resolved. Per the germline V gene, CDR1 is GTSNPN and CDR2 is SVGIG (reference sequence). V was pared by 5 bases and J by 5 bases, with 15 bases between. The CDR3 consists of 13 residues. CDR3 amino acids: CAWSAGAGTEAFF. CDR3 bases: TGTGCCTGGTCGGCAGGCGCCGGAACTGAAGCTTTCTTT. Variable domain in full (rest from reference TRBV30 and TRBJ1-1): SQTIHQWPATLVQPVGSPLSLECTVEGTSNPNLYWYRQAAGRGLQLLFYSVGIGQISSEVPQNLSASRPQDRQFILSSKKLLLSDSGFYLCAWSAGAGTEAFFGQGTRLTVV.

This clone turned up a few times. The chain uses TRBV20-1 and TRBJ1-1; weak D call: TRBD1 (6 bases). V was pared by 5 bases and J by 6 bases, with 10 bases between. CDR1 and CDR2 from the germline V gene are DFQATT and SNEGSKA (reference sequence). The length of the CDR3 is 11 residues. The CDR3 nucleotides are TGCAGTGCTTACAGGGTGCCTGAAGCTTTCTTT. Translating gives CSAYRVPEAFF.

This chain links TRBV4-1 with TRBJ1-1, with TRBD1 matching 9 bases. The CDR3 is 13 amino acids. The V segment lost 3 bases and the J segment 7 bases; nucleotides outside the gene matches: 3. The germline V gene encodes CDR1 MGHRA and CDR2 YSYEKL. As DNA, the CDR3 is TGCGCCAGCAGCCATTACAGGGGGCTTGAAGCTTTCTTT. The encoded protein is CASSHYRGLEAFF.

This chain connects TRBV6-5 to TRBJ2-7; 10 bases align to TRBD2. Germline CDR1 is MNHEY and CDR2 is SVGAGI. This CDR3 is 15 amino acids long. With V trimmed by 4 bases and J by 2 bases, 5 bases remained unmatched. The CDR3 loop reads CASSSLAGVAYEQYF. CDR3 DNA: TGTGCCAGCAGTTCGCTAGCGGGAGTTGCCTACGAGCAGTACTTC.

V is TRBV27 and J is TRBJ1-2; a weak D match, TRBD1 (5 bases). CDR3 length equals 12 residues. Germline loops: CDR1 MNHEY, CDR2 SMNVEV (reference sequence). V gave up 8 bases and J gave up 8 bases, with 15 bases separating them. The CDR3 is CASGSRGSGYTF. CDR3 sequence (DNA): TGTGCCAGCGGATCTCGGGGGTCCGGCTACACCTTC.

The rearrangement joins TRBV2 to TRBJ2-5; D uncertain. The J call is in doubt because the DNA end fits TRBJ2-7 better. The V gene's germline CDR1 is SNHLY and CDR2 FYNNEI. The CDR3 contains 11 residues. CDR3 DNA sequence: TGTGCCAGCAGTGCCTCCTACGAGCAGTACTTC. Protein product: CASSASYEQYF.

The chain carries TRBV5-1 and TRBJ1-3; 9 bases fit TRBD1. The CDR3 extends over 17 amino acids. CDR1 and CDR2 from the germline V gene are SGHRS and YFSETQ. The trim removed 1 base at V and 8 bases at J, leaving 13 bases unmatched. The CDR3 coding sequence is TGCGCCAGCAGCTTGTGGGCTACAGGGGGCTCTGTCTACACCATATATTTT. It translates to CASSLWATGGSVYTIYF.

This chain connects TRBV2 to TRBJ1-1; D possibly corresponds to TRBD1 (6 bases). Germline V lookup: CDR1 SNHLY, CDR2 FYNNEI. Trimming took off 6 bases at V and 1 base at J, with 15 bases between the two ends. The CDR3 runs 15 residues. The CDR3 coding sequence is TGTGCCAGCAGGGACCGACAGGTAAAGAACACTGAAGCTTTCTTT. It codes for CASRDRQVKNTEAFF.

The rearrangement uses TRBV19 and TRBJ2-2, with 12 nucleotides matching TRBD2. With V trimmed by 7 bases and J by 5 bases, 14 bases remained unmatched. Germline CDR1 reads LNHDA; CDR2 reads SQIVND (reference sequence). The CDR3 sequence is 18 residues long. The CDR3 coding sequence is TGTGCCAGTACCTCAAATATAAGGACTAGCGGGATAACCGGGGAGCTGTTTTTT. This codes for CASTSNIRTSGITGELFF.

This clone was seen a few times. The chain has TRBV2 and TRBJ1-1; possibly TRBD1 for D (6 bases). V shed 6 bases and J shed 3 bases, with 17 bases lying between them. Germline V lookup: CDR1 SNHLY, CDR2 FYNNEI. The CDR3 has 15 residues. The CDR3 sequence is CASSLDEGGDTEAFF. CDR3 nucleotides: TGTGCCAGCAGCCTAGATGAGGGGGGGGACACTGAAGCTTTCTTT.

The chain uses TRBV15 and TRBJ2-7; D is possibly TRBD1 (6 bases). V was pared by 0 bases and J by 0 bases, with 12 bases between. The V gene's germline CDR1 is LNHNV and CDR2 YYDKDF (reference sequence). The length of the CDR3 is 16 residues. CDR3 residues: CATSRDLTGGSYEQYF. CDR3 nucleotide sequence: TGTGCCACCAGCAGAGATTTGACAGGAGGCTCCTACGAGCAGTACTTC.

The chain joins TRBV28 to TRBJ2-5; 7 bases align to TRBD2. The DNA end lines up better with TRBJ2-7; the J call may be wrong. This CDR3 is built from 14 residues. Germline V gene sequence: CDR1 MDHEN, CDR2 SYDVKM. CDR3 DNA sequence: TGTGCCAGCAGTTCCCGGGGGGTTCCCTACGAGCAGTACTTC. Translated, it gives CASSSRGVPYEQYF.

The rearrangement links TRBV7-8 to TRBJ2-3; D uncertain. Germline loops: CDR1 SGHVS, CDR2 FQNEAQ. V was shortened by 5 bases and J by 7 bases, with 7 bases between the two germline ends. There are 11 residues in the CDR3. DNA for the CDR3: TGTGCCAGCAGCCTAATATATACGCAGTATTTT. It specifies CASSLIYTQYF.

This clone has just a few counts. The chain recombines TRBV6-5 with TRBJ1-6; no reliable D call. In germline, CDR1 is MNHEY, CDR2 SVGAGI. The CDR3 contains 14 residues. Trimming removed 5 bases at V and 7 bases at J, with 12 bases between. CDR3 in DNA: TGTGCCAGCAGTCCCCGGAGTCCAAATTCACCCCTCCACTTT. Protein: CASSPRSPNSPLHF.

The rearrangement uses TRBV7-9 and TRBJ2-1, with a possible D match to TRBD2 (5 bases). Germline-derived CDR1 and CDR2 are SEHNR and FQNEAQ (reference sequence). The CDR3 totals 15 residues. V was clipped by 5 bases and J by 3 bases, with 14 bases between them. CDR3 nucleotide sequence: TGTGCCAGCAGCCCCTTCGCACGGGGCTACAATGAGCAGTTCTTC. This gives the protein CASSPFARGYNEQFF.

CDR3 in amino acids: CASSIASSGANVLTF. In nucleotides, the CDR3 is TGTGCCAGTAGTATAGCTAGCTCTGGGGCCAACGTCCTGACTTTC. The chain is built from TRBV19 and TRBJ2-6, with D unresolved. V lost 1 base and J 0 bases, leaving 4 bases between the germline ends. Germline V gives CDR1 LNHDA, CDR2 SQIVND (reference sequence). The CDR3 consists of 15 residues.

V usage is TRBV5-1 and J usage is TRBJ2-3; D gene unclear. Germline V gives CDR1 SGHRS, CDR2 YFSETQ. The CDR3 length is 11 residues. V gave up 4 bases and J gave up 4 bases, with 4 bases separating them. The CDR3 region is CASSLSDTQYF. As DNA, the CDR3 is TGCGCCAGCAGCCTATCAGATACGCAGTATTTT.

This clone has more than one count but fewer than ten. This chain links TRBV2 with TRBJ1-1, with a tentative D call TRBD1 (6 bases). Germline-derived CDR1 and CDR2 are SNHLY and FYNNEI. The CDR3 loop spans 13 amino acids. V was cut by 6 bases and J by 1 base, with 9 bases left in between. CDR3 DNA sequence: TGTGCCAGCAGCGGACAGCCGAACACTGAAGCTTTCTTT. Residues: CASSGQPNTEAFF.

This clone was seen a handful of times. The chain couples TRBV19 to TRBJ1-5, with D possibly TRBD1 on 6 matching bases. CDR3 length equals 19 residues. V was pared by 0 bases and J by 0 bases, with 18 bases between. Germline CDR1 reads LNHDA; CDR2 reads SQIVND (reference sequence). The CDR3 loop is CASSIDQLDSIYSNQPQHF. Written as DNA, the CDR3 is TGTGCCAGTAGTATAGATCAGCTGGACAGTATTTATAGCAATCAGCCCCAGCATTTT.

This chain links TRBV29-1 with TRBJ2-1; D not certain. The CDR3 runs 10 residues. The V end was cut by 4 bases, the J end by 12 bases, with 10 bases between. Germline V CDR1 and CDR2: SQVTM, ANQGSEA. Here the CDR3 DNA reads TGCAGCGTTGGTGGCCACGTGCAGTTCTTC. It codes for CSVGGHVQFF.

The chain combines TRBV29-1 with TRBJ1-4; TRBD1 matches at 9 bases. The CDR3 spans 14 residues. With 7 bases clipped from V and 7 bases from J, the junction kept 10 bases outside the gene matches. Looked up from germline, CDR1 is SQVTM and CDR2 is ANQGSEA. DNA for the CDR3: TGCAGCGCTGTACAGGGGGCGGGGGGTGAAAAACTGTTTTTT. Protein: CSAVQGAGGEKLFF.

V usage is TRBV18 and J usage is TRBJ2-2; a weak D match, TRBD2 (5 bases). CDR3 length: 16 residues. The germline V gene encodes CDR1 KGHSH and CDR2 LQKENI. V lost 1 base and J lost 0, with 9 bases in between. CDR3 sequence reads: CASSPRASPNTGELFF. The CDR3 DNA reads as TGTGCCAGCTCACCACGGGCTAGCCCGAACACCGGGGAGCTGTTTTTT.

J is TRBJ2-2 and V is TRBV15, with D possibly TRBD2 on 6 matching bases. The CDR3 runs 15 residues. Trimming removed 5 bases from V and 5 bases from J, with 15 bases in between. Germline V lookup: CDR1 LNHNV, CDR2 YYDKDF (reference sequence). This CDR3 is CATSVPARGTGELFF. CDR3 coding DNA: TGTGCCACCAGCGTGCCAGCCCGGGGGACCGGGGAGCTGTTTTTT.

This rearrangement joins TRBV27 to TRBJ2-3; 7 nucleotides match TRBD2. CDR1 is MNHEY, CDR2 SMNVEV, per germline (reference sequence). With 3 bases clipped from V and 0 bases from J, the junction kept 3 bases outside the gene matches. The CDR3 is 15 amino acids. The DNA for the CDR3 is TGTGCCAGCAGTTTTGTCGGGAGGAGCACAGATACGCAGTATTTT. This encodes CASSFVGRSTDTQYF.